This note documents a single T cell receptor (beta chain) sequence. The data were obtained in a study of blood T cell repertoires in COVID-19. Unmatched junction bases numbered 11, after V lost 3 bases and J lost 4 bases. This CDR3 is built from 17 residues. Germline V lookup: CDR1 MDHEN, CDR2 SYDVKM. The method was immunoSEQ multiplex PCR; TCRdb's version includes in-frame clones alone and lacks a portion of them. This table holds about 100,000 clones, about 90% found once. The receptor was isolated from a man over 45 with acute or convalescent COVID-19. Source material: peripheral blood. The chain couples TRBV28 to TRBJ2-2; 7 nucleotides line up with TRBD2. The CDR3 is CASSFRGTPGGTGELFF. The DNA of the CDR3 is TGTGCCAGCAGTTTCCGGGGGACCCCGGGGGGCACCGGGGAGCTGTTTTTT. The full variable domain, with the rest looked up from reference TRBV28 and TRBJ2-2, is DVKVTQSSRYLVKRTGEKVFLECVQDMDHENMFWYRQDPGLGLRLIYFSYDVKMKEKGDIPEGYSVSREKKERFSLILESASTNQTSMYLCASSFRGTPGGTGELFFGEGSRLTVL.